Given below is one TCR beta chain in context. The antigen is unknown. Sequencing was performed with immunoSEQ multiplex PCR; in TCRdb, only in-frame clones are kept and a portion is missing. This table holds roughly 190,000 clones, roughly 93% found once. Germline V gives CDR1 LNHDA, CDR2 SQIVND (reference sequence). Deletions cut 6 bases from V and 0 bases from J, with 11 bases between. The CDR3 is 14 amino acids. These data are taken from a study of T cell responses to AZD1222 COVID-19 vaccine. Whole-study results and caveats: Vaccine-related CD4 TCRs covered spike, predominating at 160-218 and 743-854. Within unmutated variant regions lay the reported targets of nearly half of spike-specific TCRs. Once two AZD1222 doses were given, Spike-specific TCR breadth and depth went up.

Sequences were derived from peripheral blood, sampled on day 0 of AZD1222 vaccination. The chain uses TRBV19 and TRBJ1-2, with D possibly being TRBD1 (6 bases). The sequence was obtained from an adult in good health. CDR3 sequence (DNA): TGTGCCAGTAGAGCAAGGGGGTCTAACTATGGCTACACCTTC. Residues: CASRARGSNYGYTF.